One T cell receptor beta chain is described in this entry. This clonotype was detected only a few times. Its cognate antigen has yet to be identified. Qualities for individual bases were not recorded, and no much larger clone is one base off. These data are taken from a study of T cells in Graves' hyperthyroidism and ophthalmopathy (dated 2019 in TCRdb). Regarding the research as a whole: To identify TCR V-J signatures that set the groups apart, the researchers used a discovery cohort of 100 or so patients, made up of under 45 with Graves' ophthalmopathy and about 60 with stable Graves' hyperthyroidism. Whether ophthalmopathy could be predicted prospectively was tested in an independent validation cohort made up of about 18 hyperthyroidism patients plus 17 patients who later progressed to ophthalmopathy. The 75 to 100 discovery patients were divided at random into training and test sets in a 7:3 ratio. In roughly six Graves' hyperthyroidism patients, the study also compared T-cell repertoires from thyroid tissue with T-cell repertoires from blood. After sampling, hyperthyroidism patients received methimazole starting at 30 mg daily, and ophthalmopathy patients received high-dose intravenous methylprednisolone. According to the paper, TCR Vbeta CDR3 sequencing was carried out on roughly 130 peripheral blood samples, which came from under 50 ophthalmopathy, 70 to 80 hyperthyroidism and roughly 17 progressor patients. Study-wide conclusions, independent of this receptor: A model built on a 13 V-J signature distinguished ophthalmopathy from stable hyperthyroidism, reaching 87.88% sensitivity and around 81% specificity in cross-validation and 80%/75% in testing. Most expanded thyroid clonotypes (frequency above 0.001) were also detected in blood, suggesting blood repertoires may reflect thyroid immune responses. Sample size was not statistically predetermined, and investigators were not blinded to group allocation. In validation, progression to ophthalmopathy was predicted by the model with 65% to 71% sensitivity and roughly 76% specificity, a median of approximately 6.5 months before onset.

The TCR beta CDR3 regions were amplified from the RNA transcripts. A first-round RT-PCR of the TCR CDR3 used the HTBI primer set with the Qiagen OneStep RT-PCR kit. The libraries were constructed in a second round of multiplex PCR and then size-selected and purified. Libraries were sequenced paired-end with 100 bp reads on an Illumina HiSeq2000. The paper's processing steps were these. SOAPnuke was used to process the raw data, throwing out any read that contained adapters or uncalled bases, had a mean Phred below 15, or lacked an exact constant-primer or identifier match. COPE v1.2.5 was used to merge high-quality paired reads, and clonotypes were defined as unique nucleotide sequences. MiTCR v1.1 was used to align the clonotypes against IMGT TRBV, TRBD and TRBJ reference segments. The analysis included only V-J combinations with a frequency above 0.0001, which together covered 99% to 99.2% of the repertoires. A TCS score was defined as the ratio between F50 (clonal expansion) and ExV (chaos), using BLOSUM62-based TCRdist between CDR3 peptides within each V-J. Welch's t-statistics and random forest reduced roughly 500 V-J features to around 14, which were used in a naive Bayes classifier (R e1071). Thyroid-blood repertoire similarity was quantified with the Morisita-Horn index. TCRdb itself trimmed the public reads at Q25 with fastp, ran MiXCR and retained productive beta chains. Each entry is one CDR3 protein sequence, shown with its most common DNA and genes. The V and J calls follow TCRdb's processing rather than the paper's. The sample table records approximately 510,000 distinct CDR3 sequences; over 35% of these occur just once. The ten largest clones represent 35% to 50% of the sample.

Exclusion was applied to patients with uncontrolled infections, other autoimmune diseases, pregnancy or lactation. Diagnoses were based on clinical symptoms, serum thyroxine and TRAb, thyroid ultrasound and orbital computed tomography. Total RNA was extracted using Trizol reagent, and RNA quality was assessed on an Agilent 2100 Bioanalyzer. Between the V and J ends, shortened by 6 bases and 4 bases respectively, the junction contains 16 bases. Taken from cysteine to phenylalanine, the CDR3 has 14 residues. Solely the CDR3 DNA is kept, with 42 bases framed from the first base. CDR1 and CDR2 were assigned from the germline V gene (reference sequence) as MNHEY and SMNVEV.

The specimen sequenced was peripheral blood or thyroid tissue (not recorded which). Recombination linked TRBV27 to TRBJ2-7; the D gene cannot be resolved beyond TRBD1 or TRBD2, each matching 8 bases. This receptor was identified in an adult woman with Graves' disease, either hyperthyroidism or ophthalmopathy (not recorded which). In nucleotide form, the sequence is TGTGCCAGCAGGGGACTAGGACAGGGATACGAGCAGTACTTC. It translates as CASRGLGQGYEQYF.